The 3 T cell receptor beta chains below come from one sample, sequenced in a study of blood T cell repertoires in COVID-19. Generated by immunoSEQ multiplex PCR, the TCRdb table keeps only in-frame clones and is missing some. The table has around 200,000 clones, around 80% seen once. What was sequenced was peripheral blood. The receptors stem from a man aged 45-65 years with active or convalescent COVID-19.

The chain uses TRBV5-4 and TRBJ2-7, with TRBD1 identical over 9 bases. There are 14 residues in the CDR3. CDR1 and CDR2 from the germline V gene are SGHNT and YYREEE (reference sequence). V lost 4 bases to trimming and J lost 5 bases; unmatched junction nucleotides: 7. The CDR3 sequence: CASSPGTGRNEQYF. The CDR3 coding sequence is TGTGCCAGCAGCCCCGGGACAGGGAGGAACGAGCAGTACTTC.

J is TRBJ2-4 and V is TRBV6-5, with 9 bases aligning to TRBD2. J gave up 7 bases and V 6 bases, and 4 bases lay outside the gene matches. Germline assignment: CDR1 MNHEY and CDR2 SVGAGI. The CDR3 runs 13 residues. CDR3 protein: CASRSGGTNIQYF. CDR3 sequence (DNA): TGTGCCAGCAGAAGCGGGGGGACTAACATTCAGTACTTC.

Remarks on this clone: Other DNA sequences within the sample encode an identical CDR3. The rearrangement links TRBV29-1 to TRBJ1-1; D unresolved. The V and J ends lost 2 bases and 2 bases respectively, with 9 bases between them. The CDR3 extends over 13 amino acids. The germline V gene has CDR1 SQVTM and CDR2 ANQGSEA. The DNA of the CDR3 is TGCAGCGTTGAAAGGAGCTCCAACACTGAAGCTTTCTTT. Translated: CSVERSSNTEAFF.